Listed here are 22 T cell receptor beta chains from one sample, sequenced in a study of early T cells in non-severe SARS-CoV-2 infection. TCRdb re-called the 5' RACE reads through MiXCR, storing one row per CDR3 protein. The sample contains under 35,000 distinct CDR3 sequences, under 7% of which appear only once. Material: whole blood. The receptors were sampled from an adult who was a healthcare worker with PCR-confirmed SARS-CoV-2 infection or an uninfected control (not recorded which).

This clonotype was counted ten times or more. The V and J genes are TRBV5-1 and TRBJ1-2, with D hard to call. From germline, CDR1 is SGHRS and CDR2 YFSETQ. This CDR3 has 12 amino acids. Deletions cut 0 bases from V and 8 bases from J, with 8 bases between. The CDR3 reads CASSLEGEGYTF. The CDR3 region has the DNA TGCGCCAGCAGCTTGGAGGGAGAAGGCTACACCTTC.

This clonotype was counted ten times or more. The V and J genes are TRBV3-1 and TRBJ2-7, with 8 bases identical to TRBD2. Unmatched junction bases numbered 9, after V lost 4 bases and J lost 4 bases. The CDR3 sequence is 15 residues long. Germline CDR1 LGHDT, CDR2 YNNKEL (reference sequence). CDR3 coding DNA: TGTGCCAGCAGCCCTGCTGGGGCGGGGGGTTACGAGCAGTACTTC. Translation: CASSPAGAGGYEQYF.

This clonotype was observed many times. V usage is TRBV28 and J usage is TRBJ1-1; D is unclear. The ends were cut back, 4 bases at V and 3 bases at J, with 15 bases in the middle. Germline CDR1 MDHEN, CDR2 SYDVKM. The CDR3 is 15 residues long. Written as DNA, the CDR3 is TGTGCCAGCAGTTCCTACCGGGCATGGGACACTGAAGCTTTCTTT. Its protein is CASSSYRAWDTEAFF.

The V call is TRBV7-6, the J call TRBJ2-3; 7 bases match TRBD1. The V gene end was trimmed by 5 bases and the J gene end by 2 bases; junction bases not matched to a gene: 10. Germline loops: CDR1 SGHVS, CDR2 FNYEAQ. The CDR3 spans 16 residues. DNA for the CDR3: TGTGCCAGCAGCCCCCGGCCGGGACAGACCACAGATACGCAGTATTTT. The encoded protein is CASSPRPGQTTDTQYF.

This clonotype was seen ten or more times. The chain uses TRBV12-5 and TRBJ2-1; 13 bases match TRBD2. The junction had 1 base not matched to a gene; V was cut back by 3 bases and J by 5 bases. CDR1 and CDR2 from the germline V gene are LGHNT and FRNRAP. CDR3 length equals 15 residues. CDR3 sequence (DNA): TGTGCTAGTGGTTTCGGGACTAGCGGGAACAATGAGCAGTTCTTC. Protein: CASGFGTSGNNEQFF. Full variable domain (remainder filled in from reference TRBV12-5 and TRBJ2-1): DARVTQTPRHKVTEMGQEVTMRCQPILGHNTVFWYRQTMMQGLELLAYFRNRAPLDDSGMPKDRFSAEMPDATLATLKIQPSEPRDSAVYFCASGFGTSGNNEQFFGPGTRLTVL.

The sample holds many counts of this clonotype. The CDR3 nucleotides read TGCGCCAGCAGTGTTACCCGACCCGGGACCCAGTACTTC. It yields the protein CASSVTRPGTQYF. This sequence joins TRBV10-2 and TRBJ2-5; D unclear. There are 13 residues in the CDR3. The V and J ends lost 4 bases and 7 bases respectively, with 13 bases between them. The germline V gene has CDR1 WSHSY and CDR2 SAAADI.

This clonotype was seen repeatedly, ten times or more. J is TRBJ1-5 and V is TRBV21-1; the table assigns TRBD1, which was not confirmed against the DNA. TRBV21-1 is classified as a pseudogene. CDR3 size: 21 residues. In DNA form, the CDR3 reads TGTGCCAGCAGCATTAACGGGGGCTTCTTTAATGTCGGTGATAGCAATCAGCCCCAGCATTTT. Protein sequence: CASSINGGFFNVGDSNQPQHF.

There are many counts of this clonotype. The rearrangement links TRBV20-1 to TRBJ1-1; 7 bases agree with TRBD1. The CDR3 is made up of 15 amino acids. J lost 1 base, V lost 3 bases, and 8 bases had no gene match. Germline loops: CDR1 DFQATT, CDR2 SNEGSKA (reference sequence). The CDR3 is CSASPPQGGNTEAFF. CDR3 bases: TGCAGTGCTAGCCCCCCCCAGGGGGGGAACACTGAAGCTTTCTTT.

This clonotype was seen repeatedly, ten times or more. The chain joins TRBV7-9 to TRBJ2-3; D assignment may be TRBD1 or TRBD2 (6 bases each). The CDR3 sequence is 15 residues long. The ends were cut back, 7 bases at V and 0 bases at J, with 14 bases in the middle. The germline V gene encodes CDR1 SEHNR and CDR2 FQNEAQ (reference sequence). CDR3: CASTPSGASTDTQYF. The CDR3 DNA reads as TGTGCCAGCACACCGTCGGGGGCCAGCACAGATACGCAGTATTTT.

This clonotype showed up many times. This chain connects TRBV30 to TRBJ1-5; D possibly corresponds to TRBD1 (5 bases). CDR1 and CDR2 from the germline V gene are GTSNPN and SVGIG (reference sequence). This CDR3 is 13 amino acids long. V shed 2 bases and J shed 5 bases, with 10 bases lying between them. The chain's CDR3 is CAWSRGGDQPQHF. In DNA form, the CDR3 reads TGTGCCTGGAGTAGGGGAGGGGATCAGCCCCAGCATTTT.

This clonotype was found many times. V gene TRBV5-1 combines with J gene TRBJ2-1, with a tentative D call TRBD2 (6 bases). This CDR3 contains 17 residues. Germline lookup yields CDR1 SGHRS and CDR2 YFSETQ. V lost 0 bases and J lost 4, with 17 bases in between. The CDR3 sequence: CASSLVGEASRYNEQFF. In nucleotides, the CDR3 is TGCGCCAGCAGCTTGGTCGGGGAGGCTAGCAGGTACAATGAGCAGTTCTTC.

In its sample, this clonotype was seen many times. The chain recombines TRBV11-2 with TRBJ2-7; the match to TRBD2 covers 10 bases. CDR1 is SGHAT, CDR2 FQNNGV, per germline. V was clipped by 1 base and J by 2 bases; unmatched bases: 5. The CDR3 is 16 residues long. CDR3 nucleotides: TGTGCCAGCAGCTTAGTAGCTAGCGGGGGACCCTACGAGCAGTACTTC. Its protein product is CASSLVASGGPYEQYF.

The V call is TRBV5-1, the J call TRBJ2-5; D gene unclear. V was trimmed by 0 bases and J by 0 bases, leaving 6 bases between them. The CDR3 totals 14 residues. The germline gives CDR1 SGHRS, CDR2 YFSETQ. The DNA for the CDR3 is TGCGCCAGCAGCTTGGAAGGGAACCAAGAGACCCAGTACTTC. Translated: CASSLEGNQETQYF. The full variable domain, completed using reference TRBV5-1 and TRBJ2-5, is KAGVTQTPRYLIKTRGQQVTLSCSPISGHRSVSWYQQTPGQGLQFLFEYFSETQRNKGNFPGRFSGRQFSNSRSEMNVSTLELGDSALYLCASSLEGNQETQYFGPGTRLLVL.

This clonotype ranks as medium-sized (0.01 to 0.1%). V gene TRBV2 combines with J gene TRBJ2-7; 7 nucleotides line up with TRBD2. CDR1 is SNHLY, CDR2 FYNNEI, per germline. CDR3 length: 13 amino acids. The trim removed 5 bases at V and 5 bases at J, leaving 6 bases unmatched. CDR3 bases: TGTGCCAGCAGTCGGCGGGAGAGGGACGAGCAGTACTTC. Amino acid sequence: CASSRRERDEQYF.

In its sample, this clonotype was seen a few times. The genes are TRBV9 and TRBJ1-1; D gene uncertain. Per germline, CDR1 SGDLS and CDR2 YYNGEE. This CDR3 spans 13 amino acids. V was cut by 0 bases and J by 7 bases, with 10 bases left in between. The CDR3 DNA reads TGTGCCAGCAGCGTAGAGGCGGGCGGTGAAGCTTTCTTT. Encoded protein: CASSVEAGGEAFF. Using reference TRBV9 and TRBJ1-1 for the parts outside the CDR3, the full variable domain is DSGVTQTPKHLITATGQRVTLRCSPRSGDLSVYWYQQSLDQGLQFLIQYYNGEERAKGNILERFSAQQFPDLHSELNLSSLELGDSALYFCASSVEAGGEAFFGQGTRLTVV.

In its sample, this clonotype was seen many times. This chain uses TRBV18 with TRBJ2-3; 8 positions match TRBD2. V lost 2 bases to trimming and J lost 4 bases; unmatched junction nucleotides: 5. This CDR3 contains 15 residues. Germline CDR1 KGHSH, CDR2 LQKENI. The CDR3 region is CASSPTRLAPDTQYF. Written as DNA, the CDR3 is TGTGCCAGCTCACCAACCCGACTAGCGCCAGATACGCAGTATTTT.

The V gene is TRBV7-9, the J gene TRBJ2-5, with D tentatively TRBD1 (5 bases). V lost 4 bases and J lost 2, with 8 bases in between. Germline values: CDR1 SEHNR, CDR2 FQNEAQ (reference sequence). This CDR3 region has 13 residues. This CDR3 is CASSYDRQETQYF. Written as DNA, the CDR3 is TGTGCCAGCAGCTATGACAGACAAGAGACCCAGTACTTC.

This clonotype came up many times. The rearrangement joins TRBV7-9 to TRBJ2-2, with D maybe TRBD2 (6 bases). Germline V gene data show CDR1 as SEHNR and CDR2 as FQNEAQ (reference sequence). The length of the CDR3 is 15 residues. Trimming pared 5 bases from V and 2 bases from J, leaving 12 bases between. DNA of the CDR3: TGTGCCAGCAGCATTAGCGGACTAAACACCGGGGAGCTGTTTTTT. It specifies CASSISGLNTGELFF.

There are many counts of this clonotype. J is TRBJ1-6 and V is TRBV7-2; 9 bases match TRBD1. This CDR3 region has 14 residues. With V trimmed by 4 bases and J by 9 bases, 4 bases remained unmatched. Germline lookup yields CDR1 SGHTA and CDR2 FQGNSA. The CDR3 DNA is TGTGCCAGCAGCTATGGACAGGGGACTTCACCCCTCCACTTT. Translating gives CASSYGQGTSPLHF.

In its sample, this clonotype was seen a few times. CDR3 in amino acids: CAWSSGTGARLEEEKLFF. The CDR3 nucleotides read TGTGCCTGGAGTTCCGGGACAGGGGCCCGGCTAGAGGAAGAAAAACTGTTTTTT. V gene TRBV30 combines with J gene TRBJ1-4; 10 bases are a match to TRBD1. CDR1 is GTSNPN and CDR2 is SVGIG in the germline V gene (reference sequence). This CDR3 region has 18 residues. V lost 2 bases to trimming and J lost 8 bases; unmatched junction nucleotides: 17.

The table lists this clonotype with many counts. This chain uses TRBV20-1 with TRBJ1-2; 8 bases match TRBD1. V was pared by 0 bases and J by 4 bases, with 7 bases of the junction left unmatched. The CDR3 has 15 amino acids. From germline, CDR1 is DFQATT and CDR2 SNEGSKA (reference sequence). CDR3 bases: TGCAGTGCTAGAGACCCCAGGGGGCTCGGCTATGGCTACACCTTC. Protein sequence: CSARDPRGLGYGYTF.

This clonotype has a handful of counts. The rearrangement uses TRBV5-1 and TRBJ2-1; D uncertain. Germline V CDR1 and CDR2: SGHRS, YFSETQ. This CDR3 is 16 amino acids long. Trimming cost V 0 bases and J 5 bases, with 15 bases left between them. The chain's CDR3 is CASSLADRTDDNEQFF. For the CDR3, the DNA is TGCGCCAGCAGCTTGGCTGACCGAACTGATGACAATGAGCAGTTCTTC. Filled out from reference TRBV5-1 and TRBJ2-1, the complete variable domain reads KAGVTQTPRYLIKTRGQQVTLSCSPISGHRSVSWYQQTPGQGLQFLFEYFSETQRNKGNFPGRFSGRQFSNSRSEMNVSTLELGDSALYLCASSLADRTDDNEQFFGPGTRLTVL.